The present T cell receptor beta chain was sequenced within a study of early T cells in non-severe SARS-CoV-2 infection. Study at large: Chains from this unsorted whole-blood bulk RNA could not be paired. Study-level results: VDJdb matching favored anti-spike CD8 responses, missing private and CD4 specificities.

Individual cDNA molecules received unique molecular identifiers. TCRdb re-derived calls from the 5' RACE reads in MiXCR, one entry per CDR3 protein. The table records 30,000 to 40,000 distinct CDR3 sequences, about 6.5% of them present only once. This clonotype appeared a few times. Its matching antigen is unknown. This CDR3 comprises 16 residues. With V trimmed by 4 bases and J by 4 bases, 10 bases remained unmatched. Sequenced input: whole blood. This TCR derives from an adult who was a healthcare worker with PCR-confirmed SARS-CoV-2 infection or an uninfected control (not recorded which). The J gene is TRBJ2-7, the V gene TRBV12-3 or TRBV12-4; 10 nucleotides align to TRBD2. In DNA form, the CDR3 reads TGTGCCAGCAGTTCCATAGCGGGGGGATACCAGTACGAGCAGTACTTC. This translates into CASSSIAGGYQYEQYF.